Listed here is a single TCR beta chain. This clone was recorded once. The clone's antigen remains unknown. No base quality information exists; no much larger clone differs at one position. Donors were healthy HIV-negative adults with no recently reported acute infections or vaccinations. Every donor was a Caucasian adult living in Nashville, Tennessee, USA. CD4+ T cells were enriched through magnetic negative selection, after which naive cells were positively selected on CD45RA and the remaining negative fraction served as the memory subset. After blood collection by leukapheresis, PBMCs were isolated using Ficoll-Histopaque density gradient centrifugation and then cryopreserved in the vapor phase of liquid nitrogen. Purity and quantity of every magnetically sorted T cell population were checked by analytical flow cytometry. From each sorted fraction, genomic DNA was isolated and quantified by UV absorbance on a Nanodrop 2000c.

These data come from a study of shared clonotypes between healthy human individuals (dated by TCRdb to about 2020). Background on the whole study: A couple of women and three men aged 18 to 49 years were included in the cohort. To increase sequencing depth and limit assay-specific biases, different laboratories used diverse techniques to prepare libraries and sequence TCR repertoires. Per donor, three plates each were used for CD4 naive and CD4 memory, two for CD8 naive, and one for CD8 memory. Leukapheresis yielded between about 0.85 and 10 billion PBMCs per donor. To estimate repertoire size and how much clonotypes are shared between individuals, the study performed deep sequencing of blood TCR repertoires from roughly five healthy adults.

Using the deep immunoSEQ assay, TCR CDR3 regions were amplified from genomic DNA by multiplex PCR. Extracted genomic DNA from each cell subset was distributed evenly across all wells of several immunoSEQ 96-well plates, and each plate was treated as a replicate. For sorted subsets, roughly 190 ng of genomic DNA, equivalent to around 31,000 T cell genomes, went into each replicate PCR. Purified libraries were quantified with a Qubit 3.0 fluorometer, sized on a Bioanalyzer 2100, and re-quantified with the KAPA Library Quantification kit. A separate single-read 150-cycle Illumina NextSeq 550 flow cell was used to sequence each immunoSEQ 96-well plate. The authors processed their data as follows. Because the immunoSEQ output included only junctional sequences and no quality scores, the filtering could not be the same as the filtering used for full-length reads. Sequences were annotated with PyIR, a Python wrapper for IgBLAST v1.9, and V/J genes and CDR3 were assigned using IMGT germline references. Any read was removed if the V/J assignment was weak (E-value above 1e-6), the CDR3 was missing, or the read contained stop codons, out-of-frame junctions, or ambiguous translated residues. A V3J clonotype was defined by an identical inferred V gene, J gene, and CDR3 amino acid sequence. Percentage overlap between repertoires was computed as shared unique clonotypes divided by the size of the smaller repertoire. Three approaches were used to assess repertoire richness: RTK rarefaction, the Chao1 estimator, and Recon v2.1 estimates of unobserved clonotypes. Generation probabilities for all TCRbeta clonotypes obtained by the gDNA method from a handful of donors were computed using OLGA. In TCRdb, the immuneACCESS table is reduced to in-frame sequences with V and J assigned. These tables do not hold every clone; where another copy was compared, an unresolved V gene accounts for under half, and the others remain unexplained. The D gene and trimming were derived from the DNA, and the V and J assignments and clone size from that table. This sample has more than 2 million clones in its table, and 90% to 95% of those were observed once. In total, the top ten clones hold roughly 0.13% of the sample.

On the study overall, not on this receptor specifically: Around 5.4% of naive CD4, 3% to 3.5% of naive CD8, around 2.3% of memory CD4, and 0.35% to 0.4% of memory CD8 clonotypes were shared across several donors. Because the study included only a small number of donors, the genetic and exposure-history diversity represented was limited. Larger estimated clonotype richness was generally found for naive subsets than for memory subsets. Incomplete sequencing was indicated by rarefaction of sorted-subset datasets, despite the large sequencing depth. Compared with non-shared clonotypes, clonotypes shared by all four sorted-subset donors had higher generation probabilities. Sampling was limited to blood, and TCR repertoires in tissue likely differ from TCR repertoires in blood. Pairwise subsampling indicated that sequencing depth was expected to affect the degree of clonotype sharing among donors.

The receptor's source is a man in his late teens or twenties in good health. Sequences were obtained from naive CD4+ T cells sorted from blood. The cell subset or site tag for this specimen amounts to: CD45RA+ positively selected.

The CDR3 reads as follows: CAWDRVADTQYF. The DNA reads TGTGCCTGGGACAGGGTCGCAGATACGCAGTATTTT. This sequence uses TRBV30 and TRBJ2-3, and 7 junction bases match TRBD1. V and J are trimmed by 5 bases and 4 bases, and the gene matches miss 3 bases of the junction. The CDR1 and CDR2 encoded by the germline V gene (reference sequence) are GTSNPN and SVGIG. Reading from cysteine to phenylalanine, the CDR3 counts 12 amino acids. The read is trimmed to its CDR3 DNA, 36 bases read in frame from base 1.